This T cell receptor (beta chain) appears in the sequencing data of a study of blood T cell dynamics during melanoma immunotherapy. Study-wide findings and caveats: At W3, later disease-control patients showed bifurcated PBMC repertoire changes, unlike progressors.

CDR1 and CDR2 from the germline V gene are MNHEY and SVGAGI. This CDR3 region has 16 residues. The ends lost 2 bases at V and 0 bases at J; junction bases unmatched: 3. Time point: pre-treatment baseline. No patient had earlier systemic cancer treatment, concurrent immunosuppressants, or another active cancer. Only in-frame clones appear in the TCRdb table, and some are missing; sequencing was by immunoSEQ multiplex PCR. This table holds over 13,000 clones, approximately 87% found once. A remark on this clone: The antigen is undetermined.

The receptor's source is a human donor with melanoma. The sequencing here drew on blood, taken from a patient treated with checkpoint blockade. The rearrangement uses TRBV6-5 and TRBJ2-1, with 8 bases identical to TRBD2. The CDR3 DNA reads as TGTGCCAGCAGTTACAAGCGGGGGAGCTCCTACAATGAGCAGTTCTTC. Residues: CASSYKRGSSYNEQFF.